What follows is one T cell receptor (beta chain) and its context. Its target is not known. The treatment denotes: approximately 9-day PBMC culture with coronavirus spike peptide pools or control peptides (ViraFEST assay). ViraFEST relied on peptide pools to expand antigen-specific T cells; the TCRs were sequenced afterward. Cultured CD4+ T-cell DNA underwent Oncomine TCR Beta short-read sequencing. A single record per CDR3 protein comes from TCRdb applying MiXCR to the PCR reads. The data contain 15,000 to 20,000 distinct CDR3 sequences, 60% to 80% of them singletons. These data belong to a study of vaccination and CD4 T cells after COVID-19. Across the study: The authors exposed cells to overlapping spike peptides derived from SARS-CoV-2, HCoV-NL63, HCoV-OC43 and HCoV-229E.

Notes on the study in general: A relatively small number of convalescent patients were studied, and no early post-infection timepoints were included.

Germline V gene sequence: CDR1 MNHNS, CDR2 SASEGT. CDR3 length equals 15 residues. V was shortened by 3 bases and J by 4 bases, with 15 bases between the two germline ends. The source material was CD4+ T cells from blood, cultured in vitro. The sequence was collected from a human donor who had recovered from COVID-19. The chain uses TRBV6-1 and TRBJ1-2; D remains ambiguous. The CDR3 DNA reads as TGTGCCAGCAGTGACCGGGCGCTCGGGAGCTATGGCTACACCTTC. Translated, it gives CASSDRALGSYGYTF.